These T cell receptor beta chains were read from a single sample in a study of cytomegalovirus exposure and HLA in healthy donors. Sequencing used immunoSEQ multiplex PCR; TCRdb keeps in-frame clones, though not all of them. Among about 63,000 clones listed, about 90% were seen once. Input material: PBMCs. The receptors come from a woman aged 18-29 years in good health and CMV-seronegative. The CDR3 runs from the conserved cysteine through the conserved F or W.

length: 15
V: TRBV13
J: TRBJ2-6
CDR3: CASSLGQGGANVLTF

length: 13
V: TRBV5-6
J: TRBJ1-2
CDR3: CASSPGERYGYTF

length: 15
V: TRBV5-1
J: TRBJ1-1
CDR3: CASSFTPGLNTEAFF

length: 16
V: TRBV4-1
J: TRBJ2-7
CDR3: CASSQASPSTSYEQYF

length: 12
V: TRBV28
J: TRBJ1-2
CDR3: CASSSRAYGYTF

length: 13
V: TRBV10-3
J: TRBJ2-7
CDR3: CATIAGQSYEQYF

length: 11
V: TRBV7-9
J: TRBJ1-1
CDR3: CASSLSSEAFF

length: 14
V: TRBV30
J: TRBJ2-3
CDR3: CAWNLQGGGDTQYF

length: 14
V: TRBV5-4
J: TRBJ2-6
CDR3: CASSDRVGANVLTF

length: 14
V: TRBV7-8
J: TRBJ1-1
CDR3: CASSPGGLNTEAFF

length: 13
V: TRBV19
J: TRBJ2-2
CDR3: CATRTGGFGELFF

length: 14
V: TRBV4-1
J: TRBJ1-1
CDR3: CASSQAGQNTEAFF

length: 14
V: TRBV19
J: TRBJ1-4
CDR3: CASTPGGTNEKLFF

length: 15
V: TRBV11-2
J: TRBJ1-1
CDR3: CASSPPGQGKPEAFF

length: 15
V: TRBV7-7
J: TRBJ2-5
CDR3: CASSLGRGRSETQYF

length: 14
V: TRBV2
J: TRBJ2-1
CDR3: CASRPPGGYNEQFF

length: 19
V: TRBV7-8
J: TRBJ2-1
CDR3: CASSLGHPKEIGTRGEQFF

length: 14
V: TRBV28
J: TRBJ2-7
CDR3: CASSSGQGSGEQYF

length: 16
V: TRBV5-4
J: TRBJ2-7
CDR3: CASSPLKPAGNNEQYF

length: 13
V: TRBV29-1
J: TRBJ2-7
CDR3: CSVGVSGPTEQYF

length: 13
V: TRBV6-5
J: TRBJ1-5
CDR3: CASSLTGEQPQHF

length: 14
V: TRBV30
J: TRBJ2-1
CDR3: CAWSDGGGYNEQFF

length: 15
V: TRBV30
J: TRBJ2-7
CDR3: CAWSVPRKGRYEQYF

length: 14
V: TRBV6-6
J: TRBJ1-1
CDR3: CASSPDRRGTEAFF

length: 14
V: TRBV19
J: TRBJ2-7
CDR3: CASSLQDNSYEQYF

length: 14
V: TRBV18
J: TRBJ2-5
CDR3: CASSPRLAGETQYF

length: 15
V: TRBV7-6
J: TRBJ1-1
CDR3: CASSPYQGSRTEAFF

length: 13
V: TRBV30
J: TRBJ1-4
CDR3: CAWKGSPIEKLFF

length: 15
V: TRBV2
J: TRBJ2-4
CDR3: CASRIGAGWSNIQYF

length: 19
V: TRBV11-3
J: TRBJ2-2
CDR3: CASSLDISLGQGTTGELFF

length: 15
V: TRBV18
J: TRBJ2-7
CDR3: CASSPQGTSGYEQYF

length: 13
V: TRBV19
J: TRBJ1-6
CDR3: CASSGTVNSPLHF

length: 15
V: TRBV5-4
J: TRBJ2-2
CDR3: CASSIGQGYTGELFF

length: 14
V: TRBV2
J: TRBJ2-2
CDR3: CASGTSGFTGELFF

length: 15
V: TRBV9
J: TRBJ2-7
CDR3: CASSSRTSGIDEQYF

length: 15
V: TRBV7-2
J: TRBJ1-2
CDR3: CASSEGTGDSYGYTF

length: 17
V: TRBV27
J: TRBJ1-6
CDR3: CASSPNHPAQGGSPLHF

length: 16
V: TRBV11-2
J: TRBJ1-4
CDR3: CASSPGGVLTNEKLFF

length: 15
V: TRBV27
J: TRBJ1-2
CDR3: CASSDRGRDRDGYTF

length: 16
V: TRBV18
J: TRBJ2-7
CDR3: CASSPTPGTGYYEQYF

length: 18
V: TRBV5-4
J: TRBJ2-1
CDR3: CASSRGQGEPSSYNEQFF

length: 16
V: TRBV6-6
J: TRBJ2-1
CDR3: CASSYSMGGWGTKQFF

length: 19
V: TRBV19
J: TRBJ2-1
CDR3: CASSPRGRSGMSSYNEQFF

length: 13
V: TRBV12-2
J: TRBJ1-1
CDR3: CASRFSLNTEAFF

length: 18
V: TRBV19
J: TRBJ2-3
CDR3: CASSARLTSGGAWDTQYF